The rows below give T cell receptor beta chains drawn from one sample of a study of blood T cell repertoires in COVID-19. Clones were read by immunoSEQ multiplex PCR, and TCRdb kept only the in-frame ones, dropping some. The repertoire consists of 250,000 to 300,000 clones, with 88% occurring once and the leading ten covering around 2%. Material: PBMCs or T cells enriched from blood (not recorded which). The origin of the receptors is a woman between 55 and 75 years old in a cohort exposed to, infected with or recovered from COVID-19 (not recorded which). Both conserved end residues are part of each CDR3. The D gene is left open where the match is weak. The size entry is marked missing in some rows and otherwise reads once, few, many or a size class.

. . 13 TRBJ1-5 TRBV12-3/TRBV12-4 CASSFRGDQPQHF TGTGCCAGCAGTTTTAGGGGTGATCAGCCCCAGCATTTT
. . 13 TRBJ2-5 TRBV7-2 CASSFGGRETQYF TGTGCCAGCAGCTTCGGGGGTCGGGAGACCCAGTACTTC
. TRBD1 13 TRBJ1-1 TRBV19 CASSIDRETEAFF TGTGCCAGTAGTATCGACAGGGAGACTGAAGCTTTCTTT
. TRBD2 16 TRBJ2-7 TRBV4-2 CASSQVKASGSYEQYF TGTGCCAGCAGCCAAGTTAAGGCTAGCGGGAGCTACGAGCAGTACTTC
. TRBD1 14 TRBJ2-7 TRBV2 CASSKGQAPYEQYF TGTGCCAGCAGCAAAGGACAGGCCCCCTACGAGCAGTACTTC
. TRBD2 13 TRBJ2-3 TRBV30 CAGTVGGTDTQYF TGTGCCGGGACCGTGGGAGGGACAGATACGCAGTATTTT
. TRBD2 17 TRBJ2-7 TRBV5-4 CASSPSPASGRAGEQYF TGTGCCAGCAGCCCCTCCCCGGCTAGCGGGAGGGCGGGCGAGCAGTACTTC
. TRBD2 17 TRBJ2-1 TRBV2 CASCLGGRGYSYNEQFF TGTGCCAGCTGTCTTGGCGGGAGGGGTTACTCCTACAATGAGCAGTTCTTC
. . 15 TRBJ2-3 TRBV7-9 CASSFTVRSTDTQYF TGTGCCAGCAGCTTCACGGTGCGTAGCACAGATACGCAGTATTTT
. TRBD1 15 TRBJ2-2 TRBV2 CASSHDRGDTGELFF TGTGCCAGCAGCCACGACAGGGGGGACACCGGGGAGCTGTTTTTT
. . 15 TRBJ1-2 TRBV30 CAWSVSRQSNYGYTF TGTGCCTGGAGTGTATCGCGACAGTCGAACTATGGCTACACCTTC
. TRBD2 16 TRBJ2-7 TRBV27 CASSLSVSGRAGEQYF TGTGCCAGCAGTTTATCGGTTAGCGGGAGAGCAGGGGAGCAGTACTTC
. TRBD1 15 TRBJ1-5 TRBV18 CASSPQGASNQPQHF TGTGCCAGCTCACCACAGGGGGCGAGCAATCAGCCCCAGCATTTT
few TRBD2 19 TRBJ2-7 TRBV4-1 CASSSTGLAGGPIPYEQYF TGCGCCAGCAGCTCGACGGGACTAGCGGGAGGTCCCATCCCTTACGAGCAGTACTTC
once . 15 TRBJ2-3 TRBV11-3 CASSTGTSFTDTQYF TGTGCCAGCAGTACCGGGACTTCGTTCACAGATACGCAGTATTTT
once TRBD1 14 TRBJ1-3 TRBV7-9 CASSLQGAGNTIYF TGTGCCAGCAGCTTACAGGGGGCTGGAAACACCATATATTTT
. . 14 TRBJ1-1 TRBV7-7 CASSLERGNTEAFF TGTGCTAGCAGCTTAGAACGCGGGAACACTGAAGCTTTCTTT
. TRBD1 14 TRBJ1-1 TRBV2 CASNRGGGNTEAFF TGTGCCAGCAACAGGGGAGGAGGGAACACTGAAGCTTTCTTT
. TRBD2 13 TRBJ2-7 TRBV6-5 CASSFSGSGEQYF TGTGCCAGCAGTTTCAGCGGGAGTGGCGAGCAGTACTTC
. TRBD2 15 TRBJ2-7 TRBV24-1 CATSDRTRTGGEQYF TGTGCCACCAGTGATCGGACTAGAACGGGGGGCGAGCAGTACTTC
. . 16 TRBJ2-7 TRBV19 CASKIPRARPSYEQYF TGTGCCAGTAAAATCCCGAGAGCGCGTCCGTCCTACGAGCAGTACTTC
. TRBD2 16 TRBJ2-3 TRBV18 CASSPSSGSGTDTQYF TGTGCCAGCTCACCATCTAGCGGGAGCGGCACAGATACGCAGTATTTT
. . 14 TRBJ1-4 TRBV4-3 CASQRARTNEKLFF TGCGCCAGCCAGCGGGCCCGAACTAATGAAAAACTGTTTTTT
few TRBD1 17 TRBJ2-7 TRBV15 CATSRDSGRGLRHEQYF TGTGCCACCAGCAGAGATAGTGGCAGGGGGCTTCGCCACGAGCAGTACTTC
. TRBD2 15 TRBJ2-5 TRBV11-2 CASSPLAGGPGTQYF TGTGCCAGCAGCCCCCTAGCGGGAGGGCCCGGGACCCAGTACTTC
. . 14 TRBJ1-5 TRBV6-2/TRBV6-3 CASSHGGGLQPQHF TGTGCCAGCAGCCACGGGGGGGGCCTTCAGCCCCAGCATTTT
. TRBD1 15 TRBJ1-2 TRBV19 CASSPDRGRNYGYTF TGTGCCAGTAGTCCGGACAGGGGCCGGAACTATGGCTACACCTTC
. . 16 TRBJ1-3 TRBV30 CAWSALRRGSGNTIYF TGTGCCTGGAGTGCCTTACGCAGGGGTTCTGGAAACACCATATATTTT
. . 16 TRBJ2-5 TRBV7-8 CASSLAGVDWTETQYF TGTGCCAGCAGCTTAGCAGGTGTGGACTGGACAGAGACCCAGTACTTC
. TRBD2 18 TRBJ2-3 TRBV10-3 CAISEKIPTSGRSDTQYF TGTGCCATCAGTGAGAAGATCCCGACTAGCGGGAGATCAGATACGCAGTATTTT
. TRBD1 17 TRBJ1-5 TRBV18 CASSPSQGGISNQPQHF TGTGCCAGCTCACCTTCCCAGGGGGGCATTAGCAATCAGCCCCAGCATTTT
. TRBD2 15 TRBJ2-1 TRBV5-1 CASSLAASGGSEQFF TGCGCCAGCAGCTTGGCAGCTAGCGGGGGAAGTGAGCAGTTCTTC
. . 14 TRBJ2-7 TRBV10-2 CASSKTGLVYEQYF TGCGCCAGCAGCAAAACAGGGTTGGTCTACGAGCAGTACTTC
. TRBD2 14 TRBJ2-7 TRBV7-8 CASTGTSATYEQYF TGTGCCAGCACCGGGACTAGCGCTACCTACGAGCAGTACTTC
. TRBD1 15 TRBJ1-2 TRBV10-3 CAISELGQVGFGYTF TGTGCCATCAGTGAGTTGGGACAGGTTGGGTTTGGCTACACCTTC
. TRBD1 13 TRBJ1-2 TRBV3-1/TRBV3-2 CASSQGQGKGYTF TGTGCCAGCAGCCAAGGACAGGGTAAAGGCTACACCTTC
. . 15 TRBJ1-2 TRBV7-3 CASSAGPRVDYGYTF TGTGCCAGCAGCGCGGGACCGAGGGTCGACTATGGCTACACCTTC
. . 14 TRBJ1-1 TRBV6-5 CASSYDSMNTEAFF TGTGCCAGCAGTTATGACAGTATGAACACTGAAGCTTTCTTT
. . 12 TRBJ1-1 TRBV19 CASRGFDTEAFF TGTGCCAGTAGGGGCTTTGACACTGAAGCTTTCTTT
. . 15 TRBJ1-5 TRBV27 CASRLAGFSNQPQHF TGTGCCAGCAGGTTAGCAGGATTTAGCAATCAGCCCCAGCATTTT
. . 16 TRBJ1-2 TRBV19 CASSRTKGVANYGYTF TGTGCCAGTAGCCGAACTAAGGGGGTTGCTAACTATGGCTACACCTTC
. TRBD1 12 TRBJ1-1 TRBV5-6 CASSRGTGEAFF TGTGCCAGCAGCCGAGGGACAGGTGAAGCTTTCTTT
. TRBD1 14 TRBJ2-7 TRBV10-1 CASSAPGTGYEQYF TGCGCCAGCAGTGCCCCCGGGACAGGCTACGAGCAGTACTTC
. . 15 TRBJ2-6 TRBV4-2 CASRPQVSGANVLTF TGTGCCAGCAGGCCACAGGTCTCTGGGGCCAACGTCCTGACTTTC
once TRBD2 14 TRBJ2-5 TRBV5-4 CASSPGTRQETQYF TGTGCCAGCAGCCCCGGGACTAGGCAAGAGACCCAGTACTTC
. TRBD1 16 TRBJ1-1 TRBV5-1 CASSLGGQGLNTEAFF TGCGCCAGCAGCTTGGGGGGACAGGGTTTGAACACTGAAGCTTTCTTT